Many counts were recorded for the clone carrying this T cell receptor (beta chain). Its antigen is currently unknown. The data originate from a study of neurological immune-mediated disorders. Trimming pared 2 bases from V and 4 bases from J, leaving 11 bases between. The CDR3 runs 14 residues. Germline lookup yields CDR1 SEHNR and CDR2 FQNEAQ (reference sequence). Use was made of 900,000 to 1,000,000 CD4+ or CD8+ T cells in sorted libraries. MiXCR, applied by TCRdb to the 5' RACE reads, yields one record per CDR3 protein. The sample yields about 40,000 distinct CDR3 sequences, 13% to 15% seen once. Study-level findings and limits: No expanded-clone CDR3 amino acid sequence recurred across subjects, suggesting private TCR-beta repertoires.

Sequenced: CD4+ T cells from blood. The clonotype originates from a woman in her sixties with HTLV-1-associated myelopathy (HAM/TSP). The V call is TRBV7-9, the J call TRBJ1-1; D ambiguous. The CDR3 reads CASSLISRGTEAFF. DNA of the CDR3: TGTGCCAGCAGCTTAATTTCCCGGGGCACTGAAGCTTTCTTT. The full variable domain, completed using reference TRBV7-9 and TRBJ1-1, is DTGVSQNPRHKITKRGQNVTFRCDPISEHNRLYWYRQTLGQGPEFLTYFQNEAQLEKSRLLSDRFSAERPKGSFSTLEIQRTEQGDSAMYLCASSLISRGTEAFFGQGTRLTVV.